This TCR beta chain was recovered during a study of blood T cells in healthy people across ages. The CDR3 runs to 14 residues. CDR1 is PRHDT and CDR2 is FYEKMQ in the germline V gene (reference sequence). Isolation of PBMCs gave at least 6 million cells per sample. Whole-study findings and limits: Long-lived donors had more naive CD4+ cells and higher diversity than aged donors.

With a J-beta primer mix and a sample-barcoded 5' primer, a second PCR ran about 6 to 11 cycles. Each CDR3 protein gets one entry after TCRdb re-called the 5' RACE reads with MiXCR. The sample lists roughly 1,100,000 distinct CDR3 sequences; less than 25% were seen once. Remarks on this clonotype: The antigen remains undetermined. A junction boundary mismatches the germline segment, possibly from a read error.

These data also featured in a second study, about T cells of mothers and their children. That investigation notes: Sequencing got over 9 million TCR beta CDR3 reads from each mother and approximately 3 million from each child.

Sequencing input: blood. This TCR was sampled from a girl aged 2 to 10 in good health. The rearrangement links TRBV13 to TRBJ2-7, with D maybe TRBD2 (5 bases). The DNA for the CDR3 is TGTGCCAGCAGCTTAAGAGGGAACTCCAACGAGCAGTACTTC. Protein sequence: CASSLRGNSNEQYF.